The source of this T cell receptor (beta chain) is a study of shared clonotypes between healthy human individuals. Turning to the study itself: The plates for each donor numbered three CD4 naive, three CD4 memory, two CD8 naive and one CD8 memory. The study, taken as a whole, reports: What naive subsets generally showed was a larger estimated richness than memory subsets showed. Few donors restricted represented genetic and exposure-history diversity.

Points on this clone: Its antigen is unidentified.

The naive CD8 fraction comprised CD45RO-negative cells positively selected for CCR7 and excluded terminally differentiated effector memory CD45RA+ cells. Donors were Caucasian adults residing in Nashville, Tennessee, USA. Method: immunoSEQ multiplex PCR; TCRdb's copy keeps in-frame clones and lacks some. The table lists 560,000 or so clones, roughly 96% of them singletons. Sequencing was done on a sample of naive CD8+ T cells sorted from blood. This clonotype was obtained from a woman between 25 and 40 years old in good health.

This CDR3 reads CASSVGRGELEKLFF. The CDR3 DNA is TGTGCCAGCAGCGTAGGCAGGGGCGAGCTTGAAAAACTGTTTTTT. The chain has TRBV9 and TRBJ1-4; perhaps TRBD1 as D (6 bases). The CDR3 is 15 residues long. Looked up from germline, CDR1 is SGDLS and CDR2 is YYNGEE. The ends were cut back, 0 bases at V and 7 bases at J, with 13 bases in the middle.